The clone carrying this T cell receptor (beta chain) was found a few times. With 5 bases clipped from V and 4 bases from J, the junction kept 2 bases outside the gene matches. Germline V gene lookup returns CDR1 SGHTA and CDR2 FQGNSA. The CDR3 contains 12 residues. This entry belongs to a study of early T cells in non-severe SARS-CoV-2 infection. Turning to the study itself: Sequenced bulk RNA came from whole blood that was unsorted, and chains were unpaired.

Individually, cDNA molecules had unique molecular identifiers attached to them. From the 5' RACE reads, TCRdb called clonotypes with MiXCR, one entry per CDR3 protein. The sample shows 68,000 or so distinct CDR3 sequences, approximately 12% of them seen only once. The sequence was obtained from an adult who was a healthcare worker with PCR-confirmed SARS-CoV-2 infection or an uninfected control (not recorded which). This chain joins TRBV7-2 and TRBJ2-7, with 7 bases matching TRBD1. The source material was whole blood. The CDR3 loop reads CASSRDRYEQYF. The CDR3 DNA follows: TGTGCCAGCAGCCGGGACAGATACGAGCAGTACTTC.